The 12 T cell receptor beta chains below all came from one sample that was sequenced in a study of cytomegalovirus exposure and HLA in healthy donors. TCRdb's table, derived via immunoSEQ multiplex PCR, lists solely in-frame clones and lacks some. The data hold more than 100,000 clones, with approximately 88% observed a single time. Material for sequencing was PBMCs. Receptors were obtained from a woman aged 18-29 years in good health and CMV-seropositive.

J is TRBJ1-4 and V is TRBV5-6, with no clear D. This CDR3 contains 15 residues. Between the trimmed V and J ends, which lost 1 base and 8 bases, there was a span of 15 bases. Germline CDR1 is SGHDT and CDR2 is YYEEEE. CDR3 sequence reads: CASSLWSPSREKLFF. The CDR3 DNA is TGTGCCAGCAGCTTGTGGTCTCCGTCGAGAGAAAAACTGTTTTTT. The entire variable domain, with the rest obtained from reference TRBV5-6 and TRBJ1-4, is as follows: DAGVTQSPTHLIKTRGQQVTLRCSPKSGHDTVSWYQQALGQGPQFIFQYYEEEERQRGNFPDRFSGHQFPNYSSELNVNALLLGDSALYLCASSLWSPSREKLFFGSGTQLSVL.

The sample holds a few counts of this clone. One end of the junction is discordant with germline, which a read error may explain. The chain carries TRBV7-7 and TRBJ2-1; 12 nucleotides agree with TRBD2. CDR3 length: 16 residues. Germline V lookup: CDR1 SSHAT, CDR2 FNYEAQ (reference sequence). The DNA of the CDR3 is TGTGCTAGCAGTCCGATCGGGACTAGCGGGTACAATGAGCAGTTCTTC. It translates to CASSPIGTSGYNEQFF.

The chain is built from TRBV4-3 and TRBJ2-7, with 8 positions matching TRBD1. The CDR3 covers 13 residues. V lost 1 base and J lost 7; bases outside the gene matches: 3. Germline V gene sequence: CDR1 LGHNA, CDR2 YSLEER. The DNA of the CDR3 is TGCGCCAGCAGCCAAGGACAGGGGTGGGAGCAGTACTTC. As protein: CASSQGQGWEQYF.

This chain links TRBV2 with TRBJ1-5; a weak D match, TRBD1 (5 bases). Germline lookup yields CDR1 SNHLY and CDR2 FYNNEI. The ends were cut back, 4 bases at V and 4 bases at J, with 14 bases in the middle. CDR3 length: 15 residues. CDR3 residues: CASSGGAGPNQPQHF. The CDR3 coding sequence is TGTGCCAGCAGTGGTGGGGCAGGTCCTAATCAGCCCCAGCATTTT.

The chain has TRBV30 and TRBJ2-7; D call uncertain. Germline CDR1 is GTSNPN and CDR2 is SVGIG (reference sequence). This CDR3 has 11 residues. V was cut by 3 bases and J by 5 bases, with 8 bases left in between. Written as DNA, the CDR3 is TGTGCCTGGAGCTCCCTAGACGAGCAGTACTTC. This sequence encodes CAWSSLDEQYF. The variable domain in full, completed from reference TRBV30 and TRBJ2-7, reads SQTIHQWPATLVQPVGSPLSLECTVEGTSNPNLYWYRQAAGRGLQLLFYSVGIGQISSEVPQNLSASRPQDRQFILSSKKLLLSDSGFYLCAWSSLDEQYFGPGTRLTVT.

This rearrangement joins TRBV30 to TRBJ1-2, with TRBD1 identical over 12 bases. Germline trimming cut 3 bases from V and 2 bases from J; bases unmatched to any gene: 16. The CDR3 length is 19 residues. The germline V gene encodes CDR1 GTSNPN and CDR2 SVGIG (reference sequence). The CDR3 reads CAWRPLPGQGAHGNYGYTF. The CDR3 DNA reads TGTGCCTGGAGGCCCCTTCCGGGACAGGGGGCCCATGGGAACTATGGCTACACCTTC.

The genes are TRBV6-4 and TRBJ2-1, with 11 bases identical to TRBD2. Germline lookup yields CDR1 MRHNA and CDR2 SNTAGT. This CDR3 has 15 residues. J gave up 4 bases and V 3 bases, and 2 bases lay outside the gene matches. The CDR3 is CASSDWTSGYNEQFF. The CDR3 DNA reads TGTGCCAGCAGTGATTGGACTAGCGGGTACAATGAGCAGTTCTTC.

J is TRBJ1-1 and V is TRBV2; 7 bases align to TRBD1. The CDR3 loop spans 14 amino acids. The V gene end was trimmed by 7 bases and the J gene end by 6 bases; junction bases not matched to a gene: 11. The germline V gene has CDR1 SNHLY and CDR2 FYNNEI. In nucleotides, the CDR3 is TGTGCCAGCAATCCGGACAGGTACGGCTCTGAAGCTTTCTTT. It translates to CASNPDRYGSEAFF.

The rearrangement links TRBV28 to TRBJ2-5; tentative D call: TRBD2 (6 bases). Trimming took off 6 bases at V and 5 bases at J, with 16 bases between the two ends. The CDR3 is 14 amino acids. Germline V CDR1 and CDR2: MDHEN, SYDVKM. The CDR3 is CASSSRGGGETQYF. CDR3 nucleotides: TGTGCCAGCAGCTCTAGGGGAGGAGGGGAGACCCAGTACTTC.

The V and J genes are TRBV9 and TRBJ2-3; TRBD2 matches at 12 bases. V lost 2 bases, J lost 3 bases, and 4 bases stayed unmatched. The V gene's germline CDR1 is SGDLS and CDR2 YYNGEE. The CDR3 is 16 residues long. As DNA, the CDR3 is TGTGCCAGCAGCGTCCTAGCGGGGGGGCCAACAGATACGCAGTATTTT. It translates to CASSVLAGGPTDTQYF.

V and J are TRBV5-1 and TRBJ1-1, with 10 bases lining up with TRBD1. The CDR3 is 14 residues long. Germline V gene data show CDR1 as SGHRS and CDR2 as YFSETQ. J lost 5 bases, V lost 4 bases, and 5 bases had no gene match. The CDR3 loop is CASSGTGVGTEAFF. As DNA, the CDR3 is TGCGCCAGCAGCGGGACAGGGGTGGGGACTGAAGCTTTCTTT. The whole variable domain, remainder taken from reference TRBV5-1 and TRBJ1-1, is KAGVTQTPRYLIKTRGQQVTLSCSPISGHRSVSWYQQTPGQGLQFLFEYFSETQRNKGNFPGRFSGRQFSNSRSEMNVSTLELGDSALYLCASSGTGVGTEAFFGQGTRLTVV.

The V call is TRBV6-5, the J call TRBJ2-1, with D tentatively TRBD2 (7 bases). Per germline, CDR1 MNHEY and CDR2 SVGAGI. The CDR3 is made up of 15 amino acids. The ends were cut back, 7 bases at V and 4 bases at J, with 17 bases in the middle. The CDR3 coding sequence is TGTGCCAGCAAGAACCGGGGGGCCGGATACAATGAGCAGTTCTTC. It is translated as CASKNRGAGYNEQFF.